This T cell receptor beta chain was profiled in a study of shared T cell receptors in the human thymus. TCRdb's copy holds only in-frame clones and misses some; the assay was immunoSEQ multiplex PCR. Altogether about 660,000 clones are present, around 89% being singletons, with the ten largest covering 0.0085% to 0.012%. In germline, CDR1 is MNHNY, CDR2 SVGAGI (reference sequence). CDR3 length equals 14 residues. The J segment lost 3 bases and the V segment lost 5 bases, leaving 2 bases of the junction unmatched. These data were also filed under a second study, of human thymus T cells. That work contributes: The source of the thymus tissue was resections taken during corrective heart surgery. What appeared biased in thymic and blood repertoires was the usage of V and J genes.

The sequencing input was thymocytes. This chain connects TRBV6-6 to TRBJ2-4, with TRBD1 matching 9 bases. The TCR comes from a boy under three years old with a congenital heart defect. The chain's CDR3 is CASSGGQGKNIQYF. In DNA form, the CDR3 reads TGTGCCAGCAGTGGGGGACAGGGCAAAAACATTCAGTACTTC.